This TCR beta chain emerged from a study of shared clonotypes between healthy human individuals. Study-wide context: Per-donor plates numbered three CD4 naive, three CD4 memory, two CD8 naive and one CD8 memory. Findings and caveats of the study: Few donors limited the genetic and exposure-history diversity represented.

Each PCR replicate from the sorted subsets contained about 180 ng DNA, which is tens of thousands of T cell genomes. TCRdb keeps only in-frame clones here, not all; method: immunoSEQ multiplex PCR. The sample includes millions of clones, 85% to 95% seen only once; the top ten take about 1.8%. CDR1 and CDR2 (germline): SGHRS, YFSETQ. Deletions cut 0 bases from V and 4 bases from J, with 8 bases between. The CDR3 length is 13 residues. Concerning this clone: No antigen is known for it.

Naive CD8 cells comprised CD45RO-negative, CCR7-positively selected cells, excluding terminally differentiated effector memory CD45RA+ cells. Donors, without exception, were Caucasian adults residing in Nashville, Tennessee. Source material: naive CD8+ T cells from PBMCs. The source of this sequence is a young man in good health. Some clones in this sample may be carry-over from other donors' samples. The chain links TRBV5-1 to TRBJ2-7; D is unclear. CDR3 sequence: CASSLAESYEQYF. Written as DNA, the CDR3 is TGCGCCAGCAGCTTGGCAGAGTCATACGAGCAGTACTTC. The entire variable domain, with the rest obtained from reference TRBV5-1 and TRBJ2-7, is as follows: KAGVTQTPRYLIKTRGQQVTLSCSPISGHRSVSWYQQTPGQGLQFLFEYFSETQRNKGNFPGRFSGRQFSNSRSEMNVSTLELGDSALYLCASSLAESYEQYFGPGTRLTVT.